These T cell receptor beta chains were read from a single sample in a study of cytomegalovirus exposure and HLA in healthy donors. The method was immunoSEQ multiplex PCR; TCRdb's version includes in-frame clones alone and lacks a portion of them. Of 160,000 or so clones listed, around four fifths are singletons. The sample consisted of PBMCs. These receptors came from a woman aged 50 to 60 in good health and CMV-seronegative. Both conserved end residues are trimmed from each CDR3.

j_gene	v_gene	CDR3aa
TRBJ1-3	TRBV29-1	SVDVGAAGNTIY
TRBJ2-3	TRBV7-2	ASSLDGRTTDTQY
TRBJ2-1	TRBV7-8	ASSREVYNEQF
TRBJ2-2	TRBV30	AGGTGGVDTGELF
TRBJ1-1	TRBV28	ASSSGNTEAF
TRBJ1-1	TRBV6-1	ASSGVAGRRTEAF
TRBJ1-3	TRBV7-2	ASSAGPGTGNTIY
TRBJ2-7	TRBV5-1	ASSLAGAEAYEQY
TRBJ1-5	TRBV27	ASSYLNQPQH
TRBJ2-7	TRBV28	ASRGTGVYEQY
TRBJ1-5	TRBV28	ASSSPGQGGQPQH
TRBJ2-7	TRBV7-9	ASDGGLGYEQY
TRBJ2-1	TRBV7-3	ASSLGPDNEQF
TRBJ1-2	TRBV7-2	ASSLVGQGKDYGYT
TRBJ2-7	TRBV19	ASSPLTGGKDEQY
TRBJ1-6	TRBV7-9	ASSPRDRVSPLH
TRBJ2-3	TRBV6-5	ASSALLPTDTQY
TRBJ1-3	TRBV7-9	ASSLEIAGGNTIY
TRBJ1-2	TRBV7-8	ASSLNSRTGANYGYT
TRBJ2-1	TRBV6-1	ASSEAGTSALRGSYNEQF
TRBJ2-7	TRBV6-1	ASDNRDRGSYEQY
TRBJ2-7	TRBV9	ASSAGQGPIYYEQY
TRBJ2-7	TRBV5-6	ASHNSRGGYEQY
TRBJ1-4	TRBV7-9	ASSLRGSKDEKLF
TRBJ2-1	TRBV10-3	AISESKTGTVNNEQF
TRBJ1-2	TRBV6-1	ASRPLRARDGYT
TRBJ1-2	TRBV29-1	SVGSDLYGYT
TRBJ2-1	TRBV28	ASSSEESYNEQF
TRBJ2-7	TRBV30	AWKLSGINYEQY
TRBJ2-1	TRBV21-1	ASSKTRGGFCDEQF
TRBJ1-1	TRBV4-3	ASSQDSRTEAF
TRBJ1-6	TRBV14	ASRRAFANSPLH
TRBJ2-7	TRBV6-6	ASRFPGQDSYEQY
TRBJ2-7	TRBV19	ASSPGTGGFFQY
TRBJ2-1	TRBV7-9	ASRVGLVGGEQF
TRBJ2-2	TRBV28	ASSPHQTGELF
TRBJ2-7	TRBV6-1	ASTRQVPYEQY
TRBJ1-5	TRBV28	ASRVPGQGSNQPQH
TRBJ2-1	TRBV4-3	ASSQQTGDGEQF